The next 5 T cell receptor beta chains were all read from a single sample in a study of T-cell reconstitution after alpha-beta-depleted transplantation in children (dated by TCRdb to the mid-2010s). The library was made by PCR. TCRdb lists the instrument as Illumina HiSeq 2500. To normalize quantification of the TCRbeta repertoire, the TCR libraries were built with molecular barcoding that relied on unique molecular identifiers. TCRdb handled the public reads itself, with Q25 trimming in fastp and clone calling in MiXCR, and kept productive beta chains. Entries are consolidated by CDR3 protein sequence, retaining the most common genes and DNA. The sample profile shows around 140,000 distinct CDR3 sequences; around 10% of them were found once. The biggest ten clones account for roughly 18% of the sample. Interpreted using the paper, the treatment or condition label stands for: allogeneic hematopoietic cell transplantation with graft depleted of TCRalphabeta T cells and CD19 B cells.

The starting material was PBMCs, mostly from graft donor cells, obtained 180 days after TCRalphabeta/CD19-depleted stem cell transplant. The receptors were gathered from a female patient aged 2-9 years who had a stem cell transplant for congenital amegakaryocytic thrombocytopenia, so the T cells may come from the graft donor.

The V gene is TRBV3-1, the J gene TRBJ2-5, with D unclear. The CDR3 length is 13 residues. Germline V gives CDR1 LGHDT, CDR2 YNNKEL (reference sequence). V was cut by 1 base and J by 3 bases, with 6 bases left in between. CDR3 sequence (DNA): TGTGCCAGCAGCCAAGCCCCAGAAGAGACCCAGTACTTC. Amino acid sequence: CASSQAPEETQYF.

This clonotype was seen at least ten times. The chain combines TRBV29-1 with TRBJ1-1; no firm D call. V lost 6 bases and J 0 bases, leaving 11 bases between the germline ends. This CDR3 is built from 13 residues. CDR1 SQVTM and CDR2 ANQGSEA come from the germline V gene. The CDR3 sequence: CSVRTLLNTEAFF. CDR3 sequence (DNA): TGCAGCGTCCGGACTCTACTGAACACTGAAGCTTTCTTT.

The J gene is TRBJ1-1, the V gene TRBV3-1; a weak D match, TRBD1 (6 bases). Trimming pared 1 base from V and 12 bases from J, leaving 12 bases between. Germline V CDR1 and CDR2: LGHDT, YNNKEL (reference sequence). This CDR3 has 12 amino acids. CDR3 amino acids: CASSQGQGWSFF. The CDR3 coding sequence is TGTGCCAGCAGCCAAGGCCAGGGGTGGTCTTTCTTT.

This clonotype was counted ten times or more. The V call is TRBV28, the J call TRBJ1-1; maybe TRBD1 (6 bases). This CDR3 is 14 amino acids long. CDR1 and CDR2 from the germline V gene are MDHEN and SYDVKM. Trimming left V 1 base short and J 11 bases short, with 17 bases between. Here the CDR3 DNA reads TGTGCCAGCAGTTTATTCCCCCAGGGGAGTGTGGCTTTCTTT. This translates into CASSLFPQGSVAFF.

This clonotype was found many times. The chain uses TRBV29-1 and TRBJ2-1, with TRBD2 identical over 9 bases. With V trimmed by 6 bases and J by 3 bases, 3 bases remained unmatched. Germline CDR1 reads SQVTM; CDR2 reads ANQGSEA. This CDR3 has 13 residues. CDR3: CSVVSGSYNEQFF. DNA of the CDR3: TGCAGCGTGGTTAGCGGGAGCTACAATGAGCAGTTCTTC.